Presented here are 17 T cell receptor beta chains from one specimen sequenced in a study of shared clonotypes between healthy human individuals. Repertoires were generated with immunoSEQ multiplex PCR, while TCRdb's copy carries only in-frame clones and drops some. The sample consists of some 2,500,000 clones, under 95% of them appearing once. The source material was naive CD4+ T cells from PBMCs. Subset reported: CD45RA+ positively selected. Receptors originate from a man aged 18 to 29 in good health. Some clones in this sample may be carry-over from other donors' samples.

Concerning this clone itself: The sample contains more than one DNA sequence encoding this CDR3. The V and J genes are TRBV15 and TRBJ2-7; D tentatively reads TRBD1 or TRBD2 (5 bases each). Trimming removed 0 bases at V and 7 bases at J, with 7 bases between. This CDR3 comprises 12 residues. Looked up from germline, CDR1 is LNHNV and CDR2 is YYDKDF (reference sequence). CDR3 in DNA: TGTGCCACCAGCAGAGATGGGGGAGAGCAGTACTTC. Protein: CATSRDGGEQYF.

V is TRBV5-4 and J is TRBJ2-5, with 11 bases fitting TRBD2. The germline gives CDR1 SGHNT, CDR2 YYREEE (reference sequence). The ends lost 3 bases at V and 5 bases at J; junction bases unmatched: 15. The CDR3 consists of 18 residues. CDR3 loop: CASSSGGIAGGPRETQYF. The CDR3 DNA reads TGTGCCAGCAGCTCTGGGGGGATAGCGGGAGGGCCTCGGGAGACCCAGTACTTC.

Of note for this clone: Other DNA sequences in this specimen translate into the identical CDR3. The chain is built from TRBV7-2 and TRBJ1-1, with D possibly being TRBD1 (6 bases). V lost 5 bases, J lost 1 base, and 8 bases lay in between. CDR1 SGHTA and CDR2 FQGNSA come from the germline V gene. The CDR3 length is 13 residues. The CDR3 nucleotides are TGTGCCAGCAGCCCACAGGGGAACACTGAAGCTTTCTTT. Protein sequence: CASSPQGNTEAFF.

The CDR3 region has the DNA TGTGCCAGCAGCAAGACAGATCCTAATGAAAAACTGTTTTTT. Translated, it gives CASSKTDPNEKLFF. The genes are TRBV6-1 and TRBJ1-4; D perhaps matches TRBD1 (5 bases). Trimming stripped 6 bases from V and 3 bases from J, with 11 bases between. From germline, CDR1 is MNHNS and CDR2 SASEGT. This CDR3 contains 14 residues.

The chain carries TRBV5-6 and TRBJ1-1, with no clear D. There are 13 residues in the CDR3. Germline-derived CDR1 and CDR2 are SGHDT and YYEEEE. Trimming shortened V by 4 bases and J by 4 bases, and 11 bases separated the two germline ends. The CDR3 nucleotides are TGTGCCAGCAGCCAAACCGTAGGCACTGAAGCTTTCTTT. Translation gives CASSQTVGTEAFF.

The V and J genes are TRBV2 and TRBJ2-7; 8 bases match TRBD1. In germline, CDR1 is SNHLY, CDR2 FYNNEI. V shed 6 bases and J 0 bases; nucleotides not matched to a gene: 10. The CDR3 loop spans 16 amino acids. The CDR3 DNA follows: TGTGCCAGCAGAAACATTAGGACAGGGCCCTCCTACGAGCAGTACTTC. It encodes CASRNIRTGPSYEQYF. Combining the CDR3 with reference TRBV2 and TRBJ2-7 gives the whole variable domain EPEVTQTPSHQVTQMGQEVILRCVPISNHLYFYWYRQILGQKVEFLVSFYNNEISEKSEIFDDQFSVERPDGSNFTLKIRSTKLEDSAMYFCASRNIRTGPSYEQYFGPGTRLTVT.

The chain has TRBV18 and TRBJ2-2; unclear D gene. CDR3 length equals 15 residues. V lost 1 base and J 0 bases, leaving 6 bases between the germline ends. Germline V gives CDR1 KGHSH, CDR2 LQKENI. CDR3 protein: CASSPQSSNTGELFF. The CDR3 nucleotides are TGTGCCAGCTCACCACAGTCCTCGAACACCGGGGAGCTGTTTTTT.

This chain connects TRBV27 to TRBJ2-5; tentatively, D is TRBD2 (6 bases). Germline V CDR1 and CDR2: MNHEY, SMNVEV (reference sequence). The CDR3 spans 17 residues. Trimming removed 0 bases from V and 0 bases from J, with 14 bases in between. For the CDR3, the DNA is TGTGCCAGCAGTTTATCCGTAGGTGGGGGGTACCAAGAGACCCAGTACTTC. This encodes CASSLSVGGGYQETQYF.

The chain combines TRBV6-6 with TRBJ2-2, with 10 bases lining up with TRBD2. The germline gives CDR1 MNHNY, CDR2 SVGAGI (reference sequence). The CDR3 consists of 16 residues. The J segment lost 5 bases and the V segment lost 4 bases, leaving 7 bases of the junction unmatched. The CDR3 is CASSSSGRGRTGELFF. CDR3 DNA: TGTGCCAGCAGTTCAAGCGGGAGGGGTAGGACCGGGGAGCTGTTTTTT.

The chain carries TRBV7-2 and TRBJ1-2; TRBD1 agrees at 8 bases. The V gene end was trimmed by 3 bases and the J gene end by 8 bases; junction bases not matched to a gene: 8. Germline CDR1 reads SGHTA; CDR2 reads FQGNSA. The CDR3 extends over 14 amino acids. The CDR3 spells CASSFYTTGEGYTF. CDR3 DNA sequence: TGTGCCAGCAGCTTCTACACGACAGGGGAAGGCTACACCTTC.

J is TRBJ1-1 and V is TRBV11-2; 7 bases are shared with TRBD1. There are 14 residues in the CDR3. J lost 11 bases, V lost 7 bases, and 16 bases had no gene match. Per germline, CDR1 SGHAT and CDR2 FQNNGV. DNA for the CDR3: TGTGCCAGCATACCCGGGACAGACCGTTCTGGGGCTTTCTTT. It codes for CASIPGTDRSGAFF.

A remark on this clone: The same CDR3 is also encoded by other DNA sequences in this sample. The V gene is TRBV5-1, the J gene TRBJ1-4; D perhaps matches TRBD1 (5 bases). The CDR3 is made up of 14 amino acids. V was trimmed by 2 bases and J by 3 bases, leaving 8 bases between them. The V gene's germline CDR1 is SGHRS and CDR2 YFSETQ. The CDR3 DNA is TGCGCCAGCAGCTTAGGGACGGCTAATGAAAAACTGTTTTTT. Its protein is CASSLGTANEKLFF.

The rearrangement links TRBV2 to TRBJ1-5; no definite D call. Trimming pared 7 bases from V and 7 bases from J, leaving 14 bases between. The germline V gene encodes CDR1 SNHLY and CDR2 FYNNEI. CDR3 length: 13 residues. The DNA of the CDR3 is TGTGCCAGCACGCGGGAAGACGGGCAGCCCCAGCATTTT. Translating gives CASTREDGQPQHF.

The V gene is TRBV5-6, the J gene TRBJ1-2; D is unresolved. In germline, CDR1 is SGHDT, CDR2 YYEEEE. V was clipped by 1 base and J by 0 bases, with 7 bases between them. The CDR3 spans 14 residues. The CDR3 nucleotides are TGTGCCAGCAGCTTGAACAGTCCTAACTATGGCTACACCTTC. Its protein is CASSLNSPNYGYTF.

V gene TRBV30 combines with J gene TRBJ2-7; D unresolved. Between the trimmed V and J ends, which lost 1 base and 5 bases, there was a span of 15 bases. CDR3 size: 14 residues. Germline V gene lookup returns CDR1 GTSNPN and CDR2 SVGIG (reference sequence). The CDR3: CAWSGSAAGHEQYF. The DNA for the CDR3 is TGTGCCTGGAGTGGATCGGCGGCCGGCCACGAGCAGTACTTC.

The V gene is TRBV30, the J gene TRBJ1-2; 8 bases are shared with TRBD1. The CDR3 sequence is 14 residues long. In germline, CDR1 is GTSNPN, CDR2 SVGIG (reference sequence). Trimming at V came to 3 bases and at J to 0 bases, leaving 3 bases not matched to a gene. This CDR3 reads CAWSATGANYGYTF. In DNA form, the CDR3 reads TGTGCCTGGAGCGCGACAGGGGCTAACTATGGCTACACCTTC.

On this clone itself: The sample contains more than one DNA sequence encoding this CDR3. This chain joins TRBV5-1 and TRBJ2-5; no clear D. The CDR3 length is 12 residues. The V end lost 2 bases, the J end lost 3 bases, and 5 bases lay between the germline ends. Germline CDR1 SGHRS, CDR2 YFSETQ. CDR3: CASSLTKETQYF. The DNA of the CDR3 is TGCGCCAGCAGCTTAACTAAAGAGACCCAGTACTTC.